Below, 3 T cell receptor beta chains from the same sample are listed, as sequenced in a study of blood T cell repertoires in COVID-19. Some clones are missing from TCRdb's copy, which holds only in-frame ones; the method was immunoSEQ multiplex PCR. Here the sample spans over 200,000 clones, over 75% being singletons. The sample taken for sequencing was peripheral blood. All receptors derive from a man aged 35-49 years with active or convalescent COVID-19.

CDR3 amino acids: CASRGTGVNYGYTF. The CDR3 bases are TGTGCCAGCAGGGGGACAGGGGTTAACTATGGCTACACCTTC. The V and J genes are TRBV2 and TRBJ1-2; 10 bases agree with TRBD1. The CDR3 consists of 14 residues. Per the germline V gene, CDR1 is SNHLY and CDR2 is FYNNEI. With V trimmed by 6 bases and J by 1 base, 2 bases remained unmatched.

The V gene is TRBV7-9, the J gene TRBJ1-5; D remains unclear. The V gene lost 2 bases and the J gene lost 7 bases, with 6 bases spanning the gap. This CDR3 contains 12 residues. Germline V gene sequence: CDR1 SEHNR, CDR2 FQNEAQ (reference sequence). DNA for the CDR3: TGTGCCAGCAGCTTACGGGAACAGCCCCAGCATTTT. This codes for CASSLREQPQHF.

The chain employs TRBV6-5 and TRBJ1-5, with a possible D match to TRBD1 (5 bases). The V end lost 10 bases, the J end lost 0 bases, and 10 bases lay between the germline ends. This CDR3 has 13 residues. The germline CDR1 and CDR2 sequences are MNHEY and SVGAGI. CDR3 loop: CAIRGNSNQPQHF. In DNA, the CDR3 is TGTGCCATAAGGGGCAATAGCAATCAGCCCCAGCATTTT.